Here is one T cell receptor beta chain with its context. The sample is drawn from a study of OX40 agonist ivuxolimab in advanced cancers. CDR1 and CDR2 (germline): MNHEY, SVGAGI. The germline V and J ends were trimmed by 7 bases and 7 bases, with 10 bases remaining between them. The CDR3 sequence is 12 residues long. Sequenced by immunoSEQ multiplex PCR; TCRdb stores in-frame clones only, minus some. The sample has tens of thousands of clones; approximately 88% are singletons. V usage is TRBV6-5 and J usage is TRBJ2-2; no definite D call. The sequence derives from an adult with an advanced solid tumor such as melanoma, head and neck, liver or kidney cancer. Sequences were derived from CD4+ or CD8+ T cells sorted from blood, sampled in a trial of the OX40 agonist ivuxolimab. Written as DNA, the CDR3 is TGTGCCAGCAATTTAGTGGGCGGGGAGCTGTTTTTT. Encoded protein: CASNLVGGELFF.